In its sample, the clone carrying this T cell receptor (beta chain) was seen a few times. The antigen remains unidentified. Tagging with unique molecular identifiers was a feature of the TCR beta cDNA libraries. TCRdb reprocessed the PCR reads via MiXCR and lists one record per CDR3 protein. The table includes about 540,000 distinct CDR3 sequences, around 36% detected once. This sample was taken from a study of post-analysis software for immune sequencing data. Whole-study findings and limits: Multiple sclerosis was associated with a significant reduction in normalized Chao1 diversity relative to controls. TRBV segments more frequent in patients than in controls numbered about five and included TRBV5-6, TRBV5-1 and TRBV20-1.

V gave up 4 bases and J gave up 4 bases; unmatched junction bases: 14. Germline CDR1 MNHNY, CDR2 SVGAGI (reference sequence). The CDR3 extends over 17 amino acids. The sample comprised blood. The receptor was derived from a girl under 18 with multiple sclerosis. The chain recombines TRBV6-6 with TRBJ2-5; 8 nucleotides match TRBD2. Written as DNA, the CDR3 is TGTGCCAGCAGTTTCCTCCCCGGCGGGGGGATCGGAGAGACCCAGTACTTC. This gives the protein CASSFLPGGGIGETQYF.